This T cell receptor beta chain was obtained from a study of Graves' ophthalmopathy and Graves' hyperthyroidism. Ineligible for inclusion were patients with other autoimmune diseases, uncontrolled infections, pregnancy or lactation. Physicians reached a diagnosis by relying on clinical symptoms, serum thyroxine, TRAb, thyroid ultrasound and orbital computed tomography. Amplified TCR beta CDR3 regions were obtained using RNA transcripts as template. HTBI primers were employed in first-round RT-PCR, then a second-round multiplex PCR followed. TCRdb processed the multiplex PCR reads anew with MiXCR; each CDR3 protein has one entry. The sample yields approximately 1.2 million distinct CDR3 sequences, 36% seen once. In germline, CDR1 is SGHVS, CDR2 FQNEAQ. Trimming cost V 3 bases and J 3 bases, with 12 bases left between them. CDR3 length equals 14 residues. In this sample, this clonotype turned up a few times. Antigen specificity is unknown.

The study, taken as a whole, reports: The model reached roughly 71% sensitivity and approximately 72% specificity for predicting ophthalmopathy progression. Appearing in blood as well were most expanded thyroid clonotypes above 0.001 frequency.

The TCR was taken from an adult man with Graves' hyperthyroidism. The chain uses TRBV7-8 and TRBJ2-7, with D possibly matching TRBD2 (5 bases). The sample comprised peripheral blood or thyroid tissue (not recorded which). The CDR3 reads CASSLRVYSYEQYF. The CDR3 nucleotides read TGTGCCAGCAGCTTGAGGGTCTACAGCTACGAGCAGTACTTC.